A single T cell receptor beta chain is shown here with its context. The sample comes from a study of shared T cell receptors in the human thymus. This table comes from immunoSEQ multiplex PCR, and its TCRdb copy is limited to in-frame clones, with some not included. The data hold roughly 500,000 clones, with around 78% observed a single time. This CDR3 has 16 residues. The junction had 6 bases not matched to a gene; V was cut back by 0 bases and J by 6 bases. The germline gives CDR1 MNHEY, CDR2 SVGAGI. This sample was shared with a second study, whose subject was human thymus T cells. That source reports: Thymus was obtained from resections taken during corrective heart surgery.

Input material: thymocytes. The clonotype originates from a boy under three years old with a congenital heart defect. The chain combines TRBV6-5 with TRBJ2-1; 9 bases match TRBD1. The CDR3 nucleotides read TGTGCCAGCAGTTACTCGAAACAGGGGGCAAGCAATGAGCAGTTCTTC. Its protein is CASSYSKQGASNEQFF.